The 11 T cell receptor beta chains below were found in one sample sequenced in a study of cytomegalovirus exposure and HLA in healthy donors (TCRdb year 2017). The receptor library was made with the immunoSEQ multiplex PCR assay. A mixture of 60 forward primers for TCR Vbeta segments and 13 reverse primers for TCR Jbeta segments was used in the multiplex PCR. Held by TCRdb, this immuneACCESS table contains in-frame sequences only and omits some clones. Under half of the omission traces to an unresolved V gene where checked; the cause of the rest is unknown. For this sample there are fewer than 200,000 clones; around four fifths appear just once. The ten biggest clones cover roughly 1.3% of the sample. The sequenced sample was PBMCs. These receptors all come from a man younger than 45 in good health and CMV-seronegative.

This clone was seen a few times. The junction shows a germline mismatch at one end, possibly a read error. The genes are TRBV5-4 and TRBJ1-4; the D gene is possibly TRBD1 (5 bases). Germline-derived CDR1 and CDR2 are SGHNT and YYREEE (reference sequence). The CDR3 contains 15 residues. The CDR3 bases are TGCGCCAGCAGCCAAGATCAGGGTCGTCGGGAAAAACTGTTTTTT. The encoded protein is CASSQDQGRREKLFF.

The chain combines TRBV30 with TRBJ2-7, with 11 bases that match TRBD1. Germline loops: CDR1 GTSNPN, CDR2 SVGIG (reference sequence). This CDR3 region has 13 residues. V lost 5 bases to trimming and J lost 0 bases; unmatched junction nucleotides: 0. In nucleotides, the CDR3 is TGTGCCTGGGGGACAGGGGGCTCCTACGAGCAGTACTTC. Amino acid sequence: CAWGTGGSYEQYF.

This chain connects TRBV30 to TRBJ1-5; weak D call: TRBD1 (5 bases). There are 15 residues in the CDR3. Germline-derived CDR1 and CDR2 are GTSNPN and SVGIG (reference sequence). The germline V and J ends were trimmed by 2 bases and 0 bases, with 11 bases remaining between them. The DNA of the CDR3 is TGTGCCTGGAGTAGGGGAGGGTATAGCAATCAGCCCCAGCATTTT. Its protein is CAWSRGGYSNQPQHF.

This clone was found a few times. This rearrangement joins TRBV5-4 to TRBJ2-7, with D perhaps TRBD1 (5 bases). Germline V gene lookup returns CDR1 SGHNT and CDR2 YYREEE (reference sequence). The CDR3 contains 13 residues. The V end was cut by 5 bases, the J end by 2 bases, with 11 bases between. CDR3 coding DNA: TGTGCCAGCAGAGGGGATAACCCCTACGAGCAGTACTTC. This sequence encodes CASRGDNPYEQYF. Complete variable domain (other parts from reference TRBV5-4 and TRBJ2-7): ETGVTQSPTHLIKTRGQQVTLRCSSQSGHNTVSWYQQALGQGPQFIFQYYREEENGRGNFPPRFSGLQFPNYSSELNVNALELDDSALYLCASRGDNPYEQYFGPGTRLTVT.

The CDR3 nucleotides read TGTGCCAGCAGCTTGGTGGGACAGACACCTGGCGGGGAGCTGTTTTTT. Protein sequence: CASSLVGQTPGGELFF. The V call is TRBV5-6, the J call TRBJ2-2, with 7 bases lining up with TRBD1. The V gene end was trimmed by 0 bases and the J gene end by 7 bases; junction bases not matched to a gene: 9. Germline V gene data show CDR1 as SGHDT and CDR2 as YYEEEE. The CDR3 contains 16 residues.

The genes are TRBV7-9 and TRBJ2-7; TRBD2 matches at 7 bases. V was clipped by 5 bases and J by 6 bases; unmatched bases: 13. The germline CDR1 and CDR2 sequences are SEHNR and FQNEAQ (reference sequence). The CDR3 is 15 amino acids. The chain's CDR3 is CASSTRMGGGSEQYF. In DNA, the CDR3 is TGTGCCAGCAGCACCAGGATGGGGGGGGGTAGCGAGCAGTACTTC.

This clone has more than one count but fewer than ten. The V and J genes are TRBV5-1 and TRBJ2-3, with 10 bases matching TRBD2. Trimming cost V 2 bases and J 6 bases; bases outside gene matches: 6. CDR1 SGHRS and CDR2 YFSETQ come from the germline V gene. The CDR3 loop spans 15 amino acids. The CDR3 region has the DNA TGCGCCAGCAGCTTTACTAGCGGGGCGGTGGATACGCAGTATTTT. Translating gives CASSFTSGAVDTQYF.

This clone showed up just a few times. The chain links TRBV10-3 to TRBJ2-2; TRBD1 matches at 8 bases. Germline V lookup: CDR1 ENHRY, CDR2 SYGVKD. This CDR3 is built from 15 residues. With V trimmed by 8 bases and J by 6 bases, 11 bases remained unmatched. The CDR3 sequence: CAIHIGQGAAGELFF. CDR3 DNA sequence: TGTGCCATCCATATAGGACAGGGTGCGGCCGGGGAGCTGTTTTTT.

This chain links TRBV30 with TRBJ1-1, with D maybe TRBD1 (6 bases). CDR3 size: 14 residues. The germline V gene encodes CDR1 GTSNPN and CDR2 SVGIG (reference sequence). The V end was cut by 3 bases, the J end by 0 bases, with 11 bases between. The CDR3 sequence: CAWRYRDMNTEAFF. CDR3 DNA: TGTGCCTGGAGGTACAGGGACATGAACACTGAAGCTTTCTTT. Looking up the rest from reference TRBV30 and TRBJ1-1 gives the full variable domain: SQTIHQWPATLVQPVGSPLSLECTVEGTSNPNLYWYRQAAGRGLQLLFYSVGIGQISSEVPQNLSASRPQDRQFILSSKKLLLSDSGFYLCAWRYRDMNTEAFFGQGTRLTVV.

The rearrangement links TRBV2 to TRBJ2-3; D is perhaps TRBD1 (6 bases). The germline V gene encodes CDR1 SNHLY and CDR2 FYNNEI. V lost 4 bases to trimming and J lost 0 bases, with 20 bases between them. CDR3 size: 18 residues. For the CDR3, the DNA is TGTGCCAGCAGTGGAACCAACGACAGGCCCACTAGCACAGATACGCAGTATTTT. Its protein is CASSGTNDRPTSTDTQYF.

The J gene is TRBJ2-7, the V gene TRBV4-2; D call uncertain. The CDR3 length is 15 residues. The V gene lost 3 bases and the J gene lost 3 bases, with 15 bases spanning the gap. Germline CDR1 is LGHNA and CDR2 is YNFKEQ. The CDR3 DNA reads TGTGCCAGCAGCCATTCCCAGGTTGATATCTACGAGCAGTACTTC. This gives the protein CASSHSQVDIYEQYF.